This TCR beta chain emerged from a study of blood T cell repertoires in COVID-19. Study in general: T cells, B-cell-depleted T cells, or PBMCs provided the cDNA or gDNA that served as material.

Germline values: CDR1 LNHDA, CDR2 SQIVND (reference sequence). Trimming took 3 bases from V and 6 from J, leaving 11 bases between them. The CDR3 covers 13 residues. The repertoire was sequenced with immunoSEQ multiplex PCR; TCRdb's copy has only in-frame clones and lacks some. The table shows under 250,000 clones, with around 83% occurring only once. V is TRBV19 and J is TRBJ1-2; D is unresolved. The sequence was obtained from a man aged 40-49 years with active or convalescent COVID-19. Material: peripheral blood. The CDR3 here is CASSISLRDGYTF. The DNA for the CDR3 is TGTGCCAGTAGTATCTCGTTGAGGGATGGCTACACCTTC.